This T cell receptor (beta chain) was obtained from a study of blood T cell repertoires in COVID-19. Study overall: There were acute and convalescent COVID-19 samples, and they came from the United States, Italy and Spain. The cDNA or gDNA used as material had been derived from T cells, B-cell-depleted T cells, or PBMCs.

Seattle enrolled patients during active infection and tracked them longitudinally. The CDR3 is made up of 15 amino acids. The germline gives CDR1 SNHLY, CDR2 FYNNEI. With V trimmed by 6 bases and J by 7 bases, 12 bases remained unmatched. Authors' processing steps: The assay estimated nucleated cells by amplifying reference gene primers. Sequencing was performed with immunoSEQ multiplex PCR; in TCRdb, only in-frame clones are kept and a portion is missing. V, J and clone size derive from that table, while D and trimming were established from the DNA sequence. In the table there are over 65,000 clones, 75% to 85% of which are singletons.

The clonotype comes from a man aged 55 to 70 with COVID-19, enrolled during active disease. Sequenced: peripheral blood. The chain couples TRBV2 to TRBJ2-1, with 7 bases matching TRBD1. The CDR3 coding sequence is TGTGCCAGCAGAATAACAGGGGTGGGTGGGAATGAGCAGTTCTTC. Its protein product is CASRITGVGGNEQFF.